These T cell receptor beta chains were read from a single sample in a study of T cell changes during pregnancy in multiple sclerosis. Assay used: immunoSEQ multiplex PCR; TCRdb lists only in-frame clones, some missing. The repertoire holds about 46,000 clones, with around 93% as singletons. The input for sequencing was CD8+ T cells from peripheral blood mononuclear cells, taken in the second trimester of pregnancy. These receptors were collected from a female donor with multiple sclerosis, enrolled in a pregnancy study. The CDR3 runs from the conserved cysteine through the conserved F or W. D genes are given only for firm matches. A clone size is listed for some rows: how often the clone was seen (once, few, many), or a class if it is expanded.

CASSYGTARTEAFF	TGTGCCAGCAGCTACGGGACAGCGAGGACCGAAGCTTTCTTT	NA	TRBV5-6	TRBJ1-1	TRBD1
CASSLRGRNTEAFF	TGTGCCAGCAGCTTACGAGGTAGGAACACTGAAGCTTTCTTT	NA	TRBV7-8	TRBJ1-1	NA
CASTPGGGTEAFF	TGTGCCAGCACTCCTGGGGGGGGAACTGAAGCTTTCTTT	NA	TRBV25-1	TRBJ1-1	NA
CASSQDSGAGANVLTF	TGCGCCAGCAGCCAAGATTCAGGGGCTGGGGCCAACGTCCTGACTTTC	few	TRBV4-3	TRBJ2-6	NA
CASSAMINWASPLHF	TGTGCCAGCAGTGCGATGATTAACTGGGCTTCACCCCTCCACTTT	NA	TRBV27	TRBJ1-6	NA
CASTLGGGEQYF	TGTGCCAGCACCCTTGGCGGGGGCGAGCAGTACTTC	NA	TRBV7-9	TRBJ2-7	TRBD2
CASSEVAGGQETQYF	TGTGCCAGCAGTGAAGTAGCGGGGGGGCAGGAGACCCAGTACTTC	few	TRBV6-4	TRBJ2-5	TRBD2
CASSPATVPYEKLFF	TGCGCCAGCAGCCCAGCGACGGTGCCCTATGAAAAACTGTTTTTT	few	TRBV4-1	TRBJ1-4	NA
CASSPSQGYEQYF	TGTGCCAGCAGCCCTTCACAGGGGTACGAGCAGTACTTC	NA	TRBV7-7	TRBJ2-7	TRBD1
CASSAGAGHLTDTQYF	TGCGCCAGCAGCGCGGGTGCGGGTCATTTGACAGATACGCAGTATTTT	NA	TRBV4-3	TRBJ2-3	NA
CASSAASGGWVDTQYF	TGTGCCAGCAGCGCTGCTAGCGGGGGATGGGTGGATACGCAGTATTTT	once	TRBV9	TRBJ2-3	TRBD2
CASSQSEGARTEAFF	TGCGCCAGCAGCCAATCCGAGGGGGCGAGAACTGAAGCTTTCTTT	NA	TRBV4-1	TRBJ1-1	TRBD1
CASSVAVNTEAFF	TGTGCCAGCAGTGTAGCGGTGAACACTGAAGCTTTCTTT	NA	TRBV6-4	TRBJ1-1	NA
CASAGKKFGTGELFF	TGTGCCAGTGCGGGGAAAAAGTTTGGGACCGGGGAGCTGTTTTTT	NA	TRBV7-8	TRBJ2-2	NA
CASSYHNWTEAFF	TGTGCCAGCAGTTATCACAATTGGACTGAAGCTTTCTTT	NA	TRBV6-5	TRBJ1-1	NA
CASSIRHNTEAFF	TGTGCCAGTAGTATCAGACATAACACTGAAGCTTTCTTT	NA	TRBV19	TRBJ1-1	NA
CASSPPASGAHYEQYF	TGTGCCAGCTCACCACCGGCTAGCGGGGCGCACTACGAGCAGTACTTC	once	TRBV18	TRBJ2-7	TRBD2
CASSLRLTSTDTQYF	TGTGCCAGCAGTTTAAGACTCACAAGCACAGATACGCAGTATTTT	NA	TRBV27	TRBJ2-3	NA
CASRGRGGPEQYF	TGCGCCAGCAGGGGTCGGGGGGGCCCCGAGCAGTACTTC	NA	TRBV10-2	TRBJ2-7	TRBD2
CAGHHFLTGTNSPLHF	TGTGCAGGTCACCATTTCCTGACAGGAACTAATTCACCCCTCCACTTT	once	TRBV12-2	TRBJ1-6	NA
CASSLGGGTNEKLFF	TGTGCCAGCAGCTTAGGGGGAGGAACTAATGAAAAACTGTTTTTT	once	TRBV7-6	TRBJ1-4	NA
CAWIGDTYGYTF	TGTGCCTGGATAGGGGATACCTATGGCTACACCTTC	NA	TRBV30	TRBJ1-2	NA
CASSDGGGLQETQYF	TGTGCCAGCAGCGATGGCGGGGGGCTTCAAGAGACCCAGTACTTC	NA	TRBV9	TRBJ2-5	TRBD2
CASSEGDRSYEQYF	TGTGCCAGCAGTGAGGGGGACAGGTCCTACGAGCAGTACTTC	NA	TRBV6-5	TRBJ2-7	TRBD1
CASTPGGTDTQYF	TGTGCCAGCACCCCCGGGGGCACAGATACGCAGTATTTT	NA	TRBV5-6	TRBJ2-3	NA
CASSPAGGGTDTQYF	TGTGCCAGCAGCCCCGCAGGGGGAGGCACAGATACGCAGTATTTT	NA	TRBV7-3	TRBJ2-3	TRBD1
CSVEVARTGSSYEQYF	TGCAGCGTTGAAGTCGCAAGGACGGGGAGCTCCTACGAGCAGTACTTC	once	TRBV29-1	TRBJ2-7	NA
CASHRGQGDEKLFF	TGTGCCAGCCACAGGGGGCAGGGAGATGAAAAACTGTTTTTT	few	TRBV19	TRBJ1-4	TRBD1
CASSFGPRGFHRSYNSPLHF	TGTGCCAGCAGCTTCGGGCCCCGAGGGTTTCATCGCTCCTATAATTCACCCCTCCACTTT	once	TRBV11-3	TRBJ1-6	NA
CASSQDERGAYDTQYF	TGCGCCAGCAGCCAAGACGAGCGGGGGGCGTACGATACGCAGTATTTT	NA	TRBV4-3	TRBJ2-3	TRBD2
CASSRGLGSYNEQFF	TGTGCCAGCAGCCGGGGGTTAGGCTCCTACAATGAGCAGTTCTTC	NA	TRBV7-3	TRBJ2-1	NA
CASSPTTGATFDQGVAFF	TGTGCCAGCAGCCCGACCACAGGGGCAACCTTCGACCAGGGCGTAGCTTTCTTT	NA	TRBV5-4	TRBJ1-1	TRBD1
CASSLAPDRETQYF	TGTGCCAGCAGCTTAGCCCCGGACAGAGAGACCCAGTACTTC	NA	TRBV7-9	TRBJ2-5	NA
CASSPGWEQYF	TGTGCCAGCAGCCCGGGATGGGAGCAGTATTTT	NA	TRBV9	TRBJ2-3	NA
CASSRSGSQETQYF	TGTGCCAGCAGCCGATCGGGGTCCCAAGAGACCCAGTACTTC	NA	TRBV9	TRBJ2-5	NA
CASSLTRQGRGTEAFF	TGTGCCAGCAGCTTAACCCGCCAGGGGCGAGGGACTGAAGCTTTCTTT	NA	TRBV7-3	TRBJ1-1	NA
CSVAPAGYEQYF	TGCAGCGTTGCCCCCGCCGGCTACGAGCAGTACTTC	NA	TRBV29-1	TRBJ2-7	NA
CSAPQGLGYTF	TGCAGTGCACCCCAGGGGCTCGGCTACACCTTC	NA	TRBV20-1	TRBJ1-2	NA
CASSQDHTGELFF	TGCGCCAGCAGCCAAGATCATACCGGGGAGCTGTTTTTT	NA	TRBV4-3	TRBJ2-2	NA
CAWSVGVGLAGGSYEQYF	TGTGCCTGGAGTGTGGGGGTTGGACTAGCGGGGGGGTCCTACGAGCAGTACTTC	NA	TRBV30	TRBJ2-7	TRBD2
CASSSGLEQYF	TGTGCCAGCAGCTCAGGACTAGAACAGTACTTC	NA	TRBV5-6	TRBJ2-5	TRBD2
CASSDSPGGETDTQYF	TGTGCCAGCAGTGACTCTCCGGGCGGGGAGACAGATACGCAGTATTTT	once	TRBV6-4	TRBJ2-3	NA
CASSQVQDSSYNSPLHF	TGCGCCAGCAGCCAAGTCCAGGACAGCTCCTATAATTCACCCCTCCACTTT	NA	TRBV4-3	TRBJ1-6	NA
CASTLSVSYQETQYF	TGTGCCAGCACTCTTTCAGTGTCGTACCAAGAGACCCAGTACTTC	NA	TRBV6-5	TRBJ2-5	NA
CAISELQGLKETQYF	TGTGCCATCAGTGAGTTGCAGGGATTGAAAGAGACCCAGTACTTC	NA	TRBV10-3	TRBJ2-5	NA
CASSLALAGNQPQHF	TGCGCCAGCAGCTTGGCCCTAGCGGGCAATCAGCCCCAGCATTTT	NA	TRBV5-1	TRBJ1-5	NA
CASSRRDRPSYEQYF	TGTGCCAGCAGCCGCCGGGACAGACCTTCCTACGAGCAGTACTTC	few	TRBV7-9	TRBJ2-7	TRBD1